This T cell receptor (beta chain) was sequenced in a study of blood T cell repertoires in COVID-19 (TCRdb year 2020). Background for the entire study: Samples covering the acute and convalescent phases of COVID-19 were provided by collaborators in the United States, Italy and Spain. The prospective study material was composed of cDNA or gDNA derived from T cells, B-cell-depleted T cells, or PBMCs. Subjects who had been exposed to COVID-19, were actively infected with it, or had recovered from it provided the deeply sampled blood TCRbeta repertoires that made up the dataset. The repertoires were released in a freely available public database intended as a resource for research on the immune response to SARS-CoV-2. Samples came from the ongoing ImmuneRACE study (first 160 participants) plus 1,254 subjects from 6 global collaborators. Nearly every sample came with metadata listing a de-identified subject ID, COVID-19 status, age in years and sex. HLA class I and class II types, where available, came from metadata supplied by the sample provider rather than from assay-based typing. Overall results and qualifications from the work: Clinical and demographic metadata were provided uncurated, with the amount varying by source and participant.

With regard to this clone: The specificity of this receptor is unknown. Per-base quality was not reported, and no clone a single base away is much larger than it.

The germline V and J ends show losses of 4 bases and 2 bases respectively, and no gene match explains 5 bases of the junction. The CDR3 covers 15 residues, taking in both the cysteine and the phenylalanine. Only the CDR3 part of the read is kept: 45 bases, read in frame from the first base. Via the germline V gene (reference sequence), CDR1 is LNHDA and CDR2 SQIVND. The collaborating institutions used their own protocols to collect whole blood in K2EDTA tubes. Collaborator samples were shipped for TCRbeta analysis as frozen whole blood, isolated PBMCs, or DNA extracted from either sample type. TCRbeta CDR3 regions were amplified from genomic DNA by means of the immunoSEQ Assay, a bias-controlled multiplex PCR. Per the source publication's procedure: The number of nucleated cells in each sample was estimated by amplification of reference gene primers within the assay. To quantify the absolute abundance of each unique TCRbeta CDR3 rearrangement, sequence reads were collapsed and filtered. For each sample, productive Simpson clonality was calculated as the square root of Simpson's diversity index over productive rearrangements. Drawn from immuneACCESS, this table holds only the in-frame rearrangements with V and J called that TCRdb kept. Clones are partly lost; checked studies trace under half to an unresolved V gene and leave the rest unexplained. V and J calls and clone size come straight from that table; D and trimming were deduced from the DNA. This sample is represented by just over 650,000 clones; 80% to 90% of them were singletons. Clones ranked in the top ten supply roughly 0.26% of the sample.

This sequence originates from a woman aged 18-30 years with acute or convalescent COVID-19. Sequenced material: peripheral blood. The sequence is built from TRBV19 and TRBJ1-2; 9 middle bases align to TRBD1. The CDR3 has the sequence CASSKGGQGNYGYTF. The DNA sequence is TGTGCCAGTAGTAAAGGCGGACAGGGGAACTATGGCTACACCTTC.